The sequence of this T cell receptor (beta chain) was determined in a study of brain T cells in children with intractable seizures. Study observations and caveats: Pre- and post-surgery blood differed in depth, so pre-surgery absences may be undersampling.

Time point indicated: blood from clinic visit 5 months post-surgery; TSC patient then seizure free. Surgery cases with the highest brain T cell transcript signatures were chosen for sequencing. Produced via immunoSEQ multiplex PCR; TCRdb's table is partial and in-frame only. The table has 340,000 or so clones, over 90% seen once. As concerns this clone: Its antigen remains unknown.

Looked up from germline, CDR1 is ENHRY and CDR2 is SYGVKD. Trimming left V 6 bases short and J 2 bases short, with 13 bases between. The CDR3 runs to 14 residues. This TCR derives from a boy under three years old with tuberous sclerosis and intractable seizures. The sample consisted of peripheral blood, taken approximately 5 months after surgery. The chain recombines TRBV10-3 with TRBJ1-2; D ambiguous. CDR3 in amino acids: CAIREEYLNYGYTF. The CDR3 DNA is TGTGCCATCAGGGAGGAATATTTAAACTATGGCTACACCTTC.